These 6 T cell receptor beta chains were sequenced from one sample in a study of OX40 agonist ivuxolimab in advanced cancers. The protocol was immunoSEQ multiplex PCR, while the TCRdb copy is restricted to in-frame clones and leaves out a portion. This table holds about 28,000 clones, around four fifths found once. This material consisted of CD4+ or CD8+ T cells sorted from blood, taken in a trial of the OX40 agonist ivuxolimab. Receptors originate from an adult with an advanced solid tumor such as melanoma, head and neck, liver or kidney cancer.

The chain joins TRBV4-2 to TRBJ2-3; D uncertain. The germline gives CDR1 LGHNA, CDR2 YNFKEQ. The CDR3 runs to 13 residues. The germline V and J ends were trimmed by 4 bases and 6 bases, with 11 bases remaining between them. The CDR3 nucleotides read TGTGCCAGCAGCCGGCTGACTGGGGATACGCAGTATTTT. Translating it yields CASSRLTGDTQYF.

V and J are TRBV5-1 and TRBJ1-1, with D hard to call. The germline V gene has CDR1 SGHRS and CDR2 YFSETQ. The CDR3 length is 14 residues. The V end lost 0 bases, the J end lost 3 bases, and 9 bases lay between the germline ends. CDR3 loop: CASSLGGWDTEAFF. The CDR3 DNA sequence: TGCGCCAGCAGCTTGGGTGGTTGGGACACTGAAGCTTTCTTT.

The CDR3 loop reads CASTKLGAPTGELFF. The CDR3 DNA reads as TGTGCCAGCACGAAGCTTGGGGCCCCTACCGGGGAGCTGTTTTTT. This chain joins TRBV18 and TRBJ2-2; D is possibly TRBD1 (5 bases). The CDR3 consists of 15 residues. Between the trimmed V and J ends, which lost 8 bases and 5 bases, there was a span of 18 bases. Germline loops: CDR1 KGHSH, CDR2 LQKENI.

The gene calls are TRBV5-1 and TRBJ2-1; TRBD1 might be the D (6 bases). In germline, CDR1 is SGHRS, CDR2 YFSETQ. The CDR3 totals 12 residues. Trimming left V 2 bases short and J 8 bases short, with 8 bases between. Here the CDR3 DNA reads TGCGCCAGCAGCTTAGACAGGCATGAGCAGTTCTTC. It specifies CASSLDRHEQFF.

This chain joins TRBV7-2 and TRBJ2-1; 8 bases are a match to TRBD1. The CDR3 is made up of 13 amino acids. Losses at the gene ends were 1 base for V and 9 bases for J; bases not matched to a gene: 2. Germline V gene data show CDR1 as SGHTA and CDR2 as FQGNSA. The CDR3 DNA follows: TGTGCCAGCAGCTTAGGACAGGGGTCTGAGCAGTTCTTC. Its translation is CASSLGQGSEQFF.

The chain joins TRBV9 to TRBJ2-1, with 9 positions matching TRBD2. The CDR3 consists of 16 residues. V was pared by 0 bases and J by 5 bases, with 6 bases of the junction left unmatched. CDR1 SGDLS and CDR2 YYNGEE come from the germline V gene. The CDR3 DNA sequence: TGTGCCAGCAGCGTAGTTGCGGGGGGGAGCAACAATGAGCAGTTCTTC. Its protein product is CASSVVAGGSNNEQFF. Looking up the rest from reference TRBV9 and TRBJ2-1 gives the full variable domain: DSGVTQTPKHLITATGQRVTLRCSPRSGDLSVYWYQQSLDQGLQFLIQYYNGEERAKGNILERFSAQQFPDLHSELNLSSLELGDSALYFCASSVVAGGSNNEQFFGPGTRLTVL.